What follows are 21 T cell receptor beta chains derived from one specimen sequenced in a study of shared clonotypes between healthy human individuals. The assay was immunoSEQ multiplex PCR, and TCRdb's table has in-frame clones only and misses some. Of 2 million to 2.5 million clones listed, nearly 97% are singletons. The sample taken for sequencing was naive CD4+ T cells sorted from blood. Subset denoted: CD45RA+ positively selected. These receptors all stem from a young man in good health.

The chain combines TRBV19 with TRBJ2-7; D gene ambiguous. Between the trimmed V and J ends, which lost 7 bases and 3 bases, there was a span of 16 bases. Looked up from germline, CDR1 is LNHDA and CDR2 is SQIVND (reference sequence). CDR3 size: 14 residues. The CDR3 reads CASTPRHGGYEQYF. The DNA of the CDR3 is TGTGCCAGTACGCCGAGGCACGGCGGCTACGAGCAGTACTTC.

This CDR3 is CASSLDRASGKWSLYF. The CDR3 coding sequence is TGCGCCAGCAGCTTGGATCGTGCTAGCGGAAAGTGGTCTCTGTACTTC. The rearrangement joins TRBV5-1 to TRBJ2-5; 7 nucleotides match TRBD2. V was clipped by 0 bases and J by 13 bases; unmatched bases: 18. CDR1 SGHRS and CDR2 YFSETQ come from the germline V gene. The CDR3 sequence is 16 residues long.

This rearrangement joins TRBV5-6 to TRBJ1-2, with 7 bases lining up with TRBD1. The CDR3 length is 15 residues. Unmatched junction bases numbered 13, after V lost 4 bases and J lost 7 bases. Per the germline V gene, CDR1 is SGHDT and CDR2 is YYEEEE. The CDR3 DNA follows: TGTGCCAGCAGCAGTCGACAGGGCCATCTGTCTGGCTACACCTTC. Amino acid sequence: CASSSRQGHLSGYTF.

The rearrangement uses TRBV5-6 and TRBJ1-3, with D hard to call. V gave up 0 bases and J gave up 0 bases, with 7 bases separating them. Germline lookup yields CDR1 SGHDT and CDR2 YYEEEE. The CDR3 has 15 residues. Here the CDR3 DNA reads TGTGCCAGCAGCTTGGCTCCACTCTCTGGAAACACCATATATTTT. As protein: CASSLAPLSGNTIYF.

This chain uses TRBV6-6 with TRBJ1-3, with 7 bases matching TRBD1. Germline trimming cut 0 bases from V and 1 base from J; bases unmatched to any gene: 3. CDR3 length: 16 residues. Germline V gene lookup returns CDR1 MNHNY and CDR2 SVGAGI (reference sequence). The chain's CDR3 is CASSYSSGGSGNTIYF. DNA of the CDR3: TGTGCCAGCAGTTACTCATCAGGGGGTTCTGGAAACACCATATATTTT.

V gene TRBV2 combines with J gene TRBJ2-3; weak D call: TRBD2 (5 bases). The germline gives CDR1 SNHLY, CDR2 FYNNEI. The V gene lost 6 bases and the J gene lost 4 bases, with 17 bases spanning the gap. This CDR3 spans 15 amino acids. In DNA form, the CDR3 reads TGTGCCAGCAGGGCTCGGGATGGACCCCCAGATACGCAGTATTTT. Protein sequence: CASRARDGPPDTQYF. Supplemented by reference TRBV2 and TRBJ2-3, the full variable domain reads EPEVTQTPSHQVTQMGQEVILRCVPISNHLYFYWYRQILGQKVEFLVSFYNNEISEKSEIFDDQFSVERPDGSNFTLKIRSTKLEDSAMYFCASRARDGPPDTQYFGPGTRLTVL.

The chain combines TRBV5-1 with TRBJ1-1; D is perhaps TRBD1 (6 bases). Germline-derived CDR1 and CDR2 are SGHRS and YFSETQ. This CDR3 is built from 14 residues. The V end was cut by 1 base, the J end by 4 bases, with 11 bases between. CDR3 sequence reads: CASSLSRGPTEAFF. The DNA for the CDR3 is TGCGCCAGCAGCTTGAGCAGGGGTCCCACTGAAGCTTTCTTT.

The chain couples TRBV28 to TRBJ1-5, with no clear D. This CDR3 spans 13 amino acids. Trimming removed 8 bases at V and 4 bases at J, with 12 bases between. The germline V gene encodes CDR1 MDHEN and CDR2 SYDVKM. The CDR3 bases are TGTGCCAGCGCGGGGTATTGGAATCAGCCCCAGCATTTT. It codes for CASAGYWNQPQHF.

The rearrangement links TRBV5-1 to TRBJ1-1; TRBD1 matches 9 bases. Germline CDR1 and CDR2: SGHRS and YFSETQ. The CDR3 consists of 15 residues. J lost 5 bases, V lost 4 bases, and 9 bases had no gene match. CDR3 protein: CASSQWDRDLTEAFF. In DNA, the CDR3 is TGCGCCAGCAGCCAGTGGGACAGGGATTTGACTGAAGCTTTCTTT.

The chain joins TRBV5-1 to TRBJ2-5, with 9 bases fitting TRBD2. Trimming at V came to 0 bases and at J to 4 bases, leaving 4 bases not matched to a gene. The CDR3 consists of 15 residues. The germline gives CDR1 SGHRS, CDR2 YFSETQ. CDR3 region: CASSLAGGGAETQYF. Written as DNA, the CDR3 is TGCGCCAGCAGCTTGGCAGGCGGGGGGGCAGAGACCCAGTACTTC. The complete variable domain, with remaining parts taken from reference TRBV5-1 and TRBJ2-5, reads KAGVTQTPRYLIKTRGQQVTLSCSPISGHRSVSWYQQTPGQGLQFLFEYFSETQRNKGNFPGRFSGRQFSNSRSEMNVSTLELGDSALYLCASSLAGGGAETQYFGPGTRLLVL.

Concerning this clone itself: The sample has other DNA sequences that encode this CDR3 too. This chain uses TRBV9 with TRBJ1-4; D unclear. This CDR3 is 14 amino acids long. V lost 0 bases to trimming and J lost 4 bases, with 7 bases between them. Germline values: CDR1 SGDLS, CDR2 YYNGEE. The CDR3 nucleotides read TGTGCCAGCAGCGTAGGTACAGTTAATGAAAAACTGTTTTTT. Translation gives CASSVGTVNEKLFF.

The chain carries TRBV6-5 and TRBJ1-5, with 8 positions matching TRBD1. With 2 bases clipped from V and 5 bases from J, the junction kept 5 bases outside the gene matches. CDR3 length: 15 residues. Germline-derived CDR1 and CDR2 are MNHEY and SVGAGI. The chain's CDR3 is CASSYATGGDQPQHF. CDR3 nucleotide sequence: TGTGCCAGCAGTTACGCCACAGGGGGGGATCAGCCCCAGCATTTT.

The CDR3 coding sequence is TGTGCTAGTGGTATCCCGACTAGCTCCTACGAGCAGTACTTC. Translated, it gives CASGIPTSSYEQYF. The chain joins TRBV12-5 to TRBJ2-7; D perhaps matches TRBD2 (6 bases). CDR3 size: 14 residues. The V gene's germline CDR1 is LGHNT and CDR2 FRNRAP. V was shortened by 5 bases and J by 0 bases, with 11 bases between the two germline ends. Combining the CDR3 with reference TRBV12-5 and TRBJ2-7 gives the whole variable domain DARVTQTPRHKVTEMGQEVTMRCQPILGHNTVFWYRQTMMQGLELLAYFRNRAPLDDSGMPKDRFSAEMPDATLATLKIQPSEPRDSAVYFCASGIPTSSYEQYFGPGTRLTVT.

V usage is TRBV6-5 and J usage is TRBJ1-2; TRBD1 agrees at 9 bases. Per the germline V gene, CDR1 is MNHEY and CDR2 is SVGAGI. With 4 bases clipped from V and 4 bases from J, the junction kept 10 bases outside the gene matches. CDR3 length: 16 amino acids. The CDR3 is CASSSAGQGGLYGYTF. The CDR3, as DNA: TGTGCCAGCAGTTCCGCGGGACAGGGAGGTCTCTATGGCTACACCTTC.

The chain has TRBV18 and TRBJ1-1, with TRBD1 matching 11 bases. The V gene end was trimmed by 2 bases and the J gene end by 5 bases; junction bases not matched to a gene: 7. Germline V CDR1 and CDR2: KGHSH, LQKENI. CDR3 length: 16 residues. The CDR3 region has the DNA TGTGCCAGCTCACCAACCGGGACAGGGGGAGATACTGAAGCTTTCTTT. Translated: CASSPTGTGGDTEAFF.

V is TRBV2 and J is TRBJ1-4; tentative D call: TRBD1 (5 bases). This CDR3 contains 14 residues. The V end lost 4 bases, the J end lost 8 bases, and 14 bases lay between the germline ends. Looked up from germline, CDR1 is SNHLY and CDR2 is FYNNEI. CDR3 sequence reads: CASSVEQKGEKLFF. DNA for the CDR3: TGTGCCAGCAGTGTAGAGCAAAAGGGGGAAAAACTGTTTTTT.

The V call is TRBV12-5, the J call TRBJ1-2; D is possibly TRBD1 (6 bases). The CDR3 consists of 17 residues. Trimming took off 4 bases at V and 5 bases at J, with 23 bases between the two ends. Germline CDR1 reads LGHNT; CDR2 reads FRNRAP. CDR3 in amino acids: CASGYRPILTGGYGYTF. CDR3 DNA: TGTGCTAGTGGTTACCGACCGATTCTGACAGGAGGTTATGGCTACACCTTC.

V usage is TRBV2 and J usage is TRBJ1-1; 10 bases line up with TRBD1. V trimming: 4 bases; J trimming: 4 bases; junction bases outside the gene matches: 3. Germline CDR1 and CDR2: SNHLY and FYNNEI. CDR3 size: 14 residues. As DNA, the CDR3 is TGTGCCAGCAGTGCCGGACAGGGGGGCACTGAAGCTTTCTTT. Protein sequence: CASSAGQGGTEAFF.

The V and J genes are TRBV6-1 and TRBJ2-1, with D possibly being TRBD2 (6 bases). The length of the CDR3 is 11 residues. The V gene lost 11 bases and the J gene lost 6 bases, with 11 bases spanning the gap. The V gene's germline CDR1 is MNHNS and CDR2 SASEGT. The DNA for the CDR3 is TGTGCCGCAAGGAGGGCCAATGAGCAGTTCTTC. It is translated as CAARRANEQFF.

The chain combines TRBV4-3 with TRBJ1-1; weak D call: TRBD1 (6 bases). The CDR3 has 15 residues. The V and J ends lost 0 bases and 2 bases respectively, with 10 bases between them. The germline V gene has CDR1 LGHNA and CDR2 YSLEER. DNA of the CDR3: TGCGCCAGCAGCCAAGATCACAGGGCTAACACTGAAGCTTTCTTT. It codes for CASSQDHRANTEAFF.

The genes are TRBV2 and TRBJ2-1; the D gene is possibly TRBD2 (6 bases). Trimming pared 7 bases from V and 0 bases from J, leaving 16 bases between. The CDR3 totals 16 residues. Germline V gene lookup returns CDR1 SNHLY and CDR2 FYNNEI. DNA of the CDR3: TGTGCCAGCACCCAGAGAGGGACTCTCTCCTACAATGAGCAGTTCTTC. Protein product: CASTQRGTLSYNEQFF.